Each of the 10 T cell receptor beta chains below was sequenced from the same sample in a study of blood T cells in healthy people across ages. A second PCR of roughly 6 to 12 cycles used a sample-barcoded 5' primer and a J-beta primer mix. TCRdb processed the 5' RACE reads anew with MiXCR; each CDR3 protein has one entry. The data contain approximately 790,000 distinct CDR3 sequences, around two thirds of them singletons. Sequenced sample: blood. The receptors originated from a man younger than 45 in good health.

The chain joins TRBV28 to TRBJ2-1, with a possible D match to TRBD2 (5 bases). There are 14 residues in the CDR3. V was pared by 10 bases and J by 5 bases, with 18 bases between. From germline, CDR1 is MDHEN and CDR2 SYDVKM. This CDR3 reads CATRSGLGNNEQFF. CDR3 DNA: TGTGCCACCCGAAGCGGCTTAGGGAACAATGAGCAGTTCTTC.

The CDR3 is CSAYASSYNSPLHF. DNA of the CDR3: TGCAGTGCTTACGCAAGCTCCTATAATTCACCCCTCCACTTT. V and J are TRBV20-1 and TRBJ1-6; D not resolved. Trimming took 5 bases from V and 0 from J, leaving 8 bases between them. This CDR3 has 14 amino acids. CDR1 is DFQATT and CDR2 is SNEGSKA in the germline V gene (reference sequence).

The genes are TRBV29-1 and TRBJ2-1; 8 bases fit TRBD2. Germline V CDR1 and CDR2: SQVTM, ANQGSEA. This CDR3 comprises 16 residues. V lost 4 bases, J lost 0 bases, and 8 bases stayed unmatched. CDR3 residues: CSVALSGRASYNEQFF. The CDR3 nucleotides are TGCAGCGTTGCCCTATCCGGGAGGGCCTCCTACAATGAGCAGTTCTTC.

The V gene is TRBV9, the J gene TRBJ2-4; 7 positions agree with TRBD1. CDR3 size: 14 residues. J was trimmed by 3 bases and V by 4 bases; bases with no gene match: 4. CDR1 SGDLS and CDR2 YYNGEE come from the germline V gene. In DNA, the CDR3 is TGTGCCAGCAGCCCTCAGGGGGTCAAAAACATTCAGTACTTC. Protein: CASSPQGVKNIQYF. The full variable domain, in which reference TRBV9 and TRBJ2-4 provide the parts outside the CDR3, is DSGVTQTPKHLITATGQRVTLRCSPRSGDLSVYWYQQSLDQGLQFLIQYYNGEERAKGNILERFSAQQFPDLHSELNLSSLELGDSALYFCASSPQGVKNIQYFGAGTRLSVL.

This clonotype was counted a few times. The chain employs TRBV4-3 and TRBJ1-2; 8 nucleotides line up with TRBD1. The CDR3 has 14 amino acids. V lost 3 bases and J lost 8; bases outside the gene matches: 8. Germline-derived CDR1 and CDR2 are LGHNA and YSLEER. CDR3 residues: CASSHRDRGSGYTF. The CDR3 bases are TGCGCCAGCAGCCATAGAGACAGGGGTTCGGGCTACACCTTC.

V usage is TRBV28 and J usage is TRBJ2-4, with 7 bases that match TRBD1. Near its end, the DNA agrees better with TRBJ2-5, so the J call may be wrong. Germline CDR1 reads MDHEN; CDR2 reads SYDVKM. This CDR3 has 15 amino acids. Here the CDR3 reads CASSQLTGVEETQYF. The CDR3 DNA follows: TGTGCCAGCAGTCAACTTACAGGGGTGGAGGAGACCCAGTACTTC.

The chain employs TRBV7-3 and TRBJ2-7; TRBD2 might be the D (5 bases). Germline CDR1 and CDR2: SGHTA and FQGTGA. The CDR3 is 13 residues long. The V gene lost 5 bases and the J gene lost 1 base, with 9 bases spanning the gap. CDR3 sequence: CASSPGISYEQYF. In DNA, the CDR3 is TGTGCCAGCAGCCCCGGGATATCCTACGAGCAGTACTTC.

This chain links TRBV5-5 with TRBJ2-3, with 9 bases matching TRBD1. Germline V gives CDR1 SGHKS, CDR2 YYEKEE (reference sequence). The CDR3 is 15 residues long. Losses at the gene ends were 0 bases for V and 8 bases for J; bases not matched to a gene: 7. CDR3 in DNA: TGTGCCAGCAGCTTGGAAGGGACAGGGTTTGGTACGCAGTATTTT. The encoded protein is CASSLEGTGFGTQYF.

This clonotype was seen only once. The gene calls are TRBV11-2 and TRBJ2-1; the match to TRBD2 covers 10 bases. Germline loops: CDR1 SGHAT, CDR2 FQNNGV. The ends lost 3 bases at V and 5 bases at J; junction bases unmatched: 7. The CDR3 has 16 amino acids. CDR3 nucleotides: TGTGCCAGCAGCTTTCGCCAGCGGGGGGGGGACAATGAGCAGTTCTTC. This encodes CASSFRQRGGDNEQFF.

The chain combines TRBV28 with TRBJ2-7; D is possibly TRBD1 or TRBD2 (5 bases each). This CDR3 is built from 14 residues. The germline V and J ends were trimmed by 2 bases and 2 bases, with 10 bases remaining between them. Per the germline V gene, CDR1 is MDHEN and CDR2 is SYDVKM. This CDR3 reads CASSLPGRTYEQYF. Written as DNA, the CDR3 is TGTGCCAGCAGTTTACCGGGACGGACCTACGAGCAGTACTTC.